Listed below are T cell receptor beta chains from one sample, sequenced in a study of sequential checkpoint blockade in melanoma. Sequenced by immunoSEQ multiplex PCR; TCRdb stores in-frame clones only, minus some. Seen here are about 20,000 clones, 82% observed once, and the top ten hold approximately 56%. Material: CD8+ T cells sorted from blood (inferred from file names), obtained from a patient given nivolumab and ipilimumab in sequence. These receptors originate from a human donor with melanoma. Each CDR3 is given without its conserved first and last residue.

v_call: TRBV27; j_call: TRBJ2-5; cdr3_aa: ASSEPGVRETQY
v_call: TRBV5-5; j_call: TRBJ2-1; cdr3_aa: ASSPTGGGAYNEQF
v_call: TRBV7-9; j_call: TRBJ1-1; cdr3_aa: ASSYGQAILNTEAF
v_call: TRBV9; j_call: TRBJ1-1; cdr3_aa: ASSAETGFAEAF
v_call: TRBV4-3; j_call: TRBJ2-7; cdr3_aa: ASSQDRQLPYEQY
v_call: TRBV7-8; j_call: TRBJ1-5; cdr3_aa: ASSFGRGVSNQPQH
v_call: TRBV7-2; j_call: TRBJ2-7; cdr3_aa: ASSPGTSGYEQY
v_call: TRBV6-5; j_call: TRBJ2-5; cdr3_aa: ASSPSGGLRETQY
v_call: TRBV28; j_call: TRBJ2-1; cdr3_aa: ASSGSGRSEQF
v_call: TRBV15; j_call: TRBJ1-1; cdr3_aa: ATSRDKNTEAF
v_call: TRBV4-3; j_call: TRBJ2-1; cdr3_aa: ASSQDGRLAGGQYNEQF
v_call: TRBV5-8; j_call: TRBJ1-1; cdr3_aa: ASTLKAVMNTEAF
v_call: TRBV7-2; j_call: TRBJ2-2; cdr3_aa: ASSPITGSPTGELF
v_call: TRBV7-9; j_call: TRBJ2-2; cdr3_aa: ASSSQTGIRPGELF
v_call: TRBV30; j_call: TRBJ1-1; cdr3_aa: AWSVESNTEAF
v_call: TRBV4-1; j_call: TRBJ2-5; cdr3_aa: ASSSRLAGDKNQETQY
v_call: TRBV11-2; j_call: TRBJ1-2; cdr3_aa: ASTLSLGTEAYGYT
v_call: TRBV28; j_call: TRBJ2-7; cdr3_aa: ASSLLAGTGVYEQY
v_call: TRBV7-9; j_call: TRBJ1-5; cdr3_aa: ASSIGQTNQPQH
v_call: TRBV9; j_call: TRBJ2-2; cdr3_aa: ASSVGGDPGELF
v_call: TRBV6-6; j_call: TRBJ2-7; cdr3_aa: ASILGAGEGYEQY
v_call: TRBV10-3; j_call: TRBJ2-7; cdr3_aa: AISGSRDRVSYEQY
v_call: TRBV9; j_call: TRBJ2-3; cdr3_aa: ASSQGLAMLDTQY
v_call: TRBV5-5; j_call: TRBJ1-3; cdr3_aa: ASSLLQGTGNTIY
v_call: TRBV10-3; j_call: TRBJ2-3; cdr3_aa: AISSSGGSDTQY
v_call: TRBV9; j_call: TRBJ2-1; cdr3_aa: ASSVDSGERNEQF
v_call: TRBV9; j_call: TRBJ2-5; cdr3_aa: ASSPARGATVTQY
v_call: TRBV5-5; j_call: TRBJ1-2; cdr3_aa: ASRPGPGQGVSERGYT
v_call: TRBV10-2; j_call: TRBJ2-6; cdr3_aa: ASSVTGTGANVLT
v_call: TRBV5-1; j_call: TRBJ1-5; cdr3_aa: ASSLDGSNQPQH
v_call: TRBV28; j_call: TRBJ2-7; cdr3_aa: ASSPQGAQY
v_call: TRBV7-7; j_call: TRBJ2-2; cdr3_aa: ASSSDTYTGELF
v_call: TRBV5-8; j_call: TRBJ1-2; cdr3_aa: ASSQDASGVGYGYT
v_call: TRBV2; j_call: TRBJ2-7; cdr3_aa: ASSDSGGWDEQY
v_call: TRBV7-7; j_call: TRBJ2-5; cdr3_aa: ASSQTGRETQY
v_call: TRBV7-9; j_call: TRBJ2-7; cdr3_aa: ASSLNGYEQY
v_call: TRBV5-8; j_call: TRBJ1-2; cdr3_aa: ASSLRGVDYGYT
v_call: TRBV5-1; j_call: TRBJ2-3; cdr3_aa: ASSLRLAGGNTDTQY
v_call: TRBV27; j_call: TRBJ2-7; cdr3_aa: ASSLQGISYEQY
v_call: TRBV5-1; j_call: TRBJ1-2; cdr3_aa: ASSQDASGVGYGYT
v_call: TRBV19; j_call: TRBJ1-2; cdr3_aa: ASSSPGTGNYGYT
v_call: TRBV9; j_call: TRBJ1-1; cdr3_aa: ASSPKLTENTEAF
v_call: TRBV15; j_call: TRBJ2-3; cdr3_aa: ATSRRGRADTDTQY
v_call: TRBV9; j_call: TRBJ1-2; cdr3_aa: ASSPEIYGSNYGYT
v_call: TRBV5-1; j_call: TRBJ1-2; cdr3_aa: ASSREAGPVHGYT
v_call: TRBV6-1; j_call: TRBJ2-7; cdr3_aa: ASRQVYEQY
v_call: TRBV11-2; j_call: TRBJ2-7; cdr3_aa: ASSLVPRDTSSYEQY
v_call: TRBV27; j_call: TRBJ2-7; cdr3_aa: ASSLGGASEQY
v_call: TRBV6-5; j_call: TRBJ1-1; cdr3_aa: ASKDRTMNTEAF
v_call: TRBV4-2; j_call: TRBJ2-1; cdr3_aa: ASSQEGGGGALEQF
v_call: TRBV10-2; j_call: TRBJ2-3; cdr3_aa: ASSEFPGISTDTQY
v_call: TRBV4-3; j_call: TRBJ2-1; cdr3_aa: ASSQDRGWGGGEQF
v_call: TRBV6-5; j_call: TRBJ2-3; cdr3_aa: ASSPGQDNTQY
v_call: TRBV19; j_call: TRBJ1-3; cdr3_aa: ASSSSGGSGNTIY
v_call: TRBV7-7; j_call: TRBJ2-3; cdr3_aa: ASSQGQDHQDTQY
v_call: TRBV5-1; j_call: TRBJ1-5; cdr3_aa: ASSLEGVGGQPQH
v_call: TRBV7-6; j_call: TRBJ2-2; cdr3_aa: ASSLGIASGGIPGELF
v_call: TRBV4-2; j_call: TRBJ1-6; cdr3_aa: ASSQGVIRGRDSPLH
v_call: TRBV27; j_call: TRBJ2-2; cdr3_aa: ASSLSTSGVTGELF